Each of the 3 T cell receptor beta chains below was sequenced from the same sample in a study of blood T cell repertoires in COVID-19. The table came from immunoSEQ multiplex PCR; TCRdb's copy has only in-frame clones and leaves some out. The data contain about 230,000 clones, 88% of them singletons. The specimen was PBMCs or T cells enriched from blood (not recorded which). The receptors derive from a woman in her 40s with acute COVID-19.

V gene TRBV5-5 combines with J gene TRBJ2-7, with 7 nucleotides matching TRBD1. CDR1 is SGHKS and CDR2 is YYEKEE in the germline V gene (reference sequence). Trimming removed 4 bases from V and 4 bases from J; junction bases left unmatched: 8. CDR3 length equals 14 residues. This CDR3 is CASSRTGVGYEQYV. In DNA form, the CDR3 reads TGTGCCAGCAGCCGCACAGGGGTGGGGTACGAGCAGTACGTC.

This clone was observed a few times. V gene TRBV6-5 combines with J gene TRBJ2-2; D call uncertain. Trimming left V 5 bases short and J 1 base short, with 11 bases between. The CDR3 covers 15 residues. Germline CDR1 MNHEY, CDR2 SVGAGI. For the CDR3, the DNA is TGTGCCAGCAGTCCCCCCACAAAGAACACCGGGGAGCTGTTTTTT. Translating it yields CASSPPTKNTGELFF.

The rearrangement uses TRBV7-8 and TRBJ1-1; D is unclear. This CDR3 is built from 14 residues. Per the germline V gene, CDR1 is SGHVS and CDR2 is FQNEAQ. The V end was cut by 0 bases, the J end by 3 bases, with 8 bases between. CDR3 sequence: CASSLAGGHTEAFF. In DNA, the CDR3 is TGTGCCAGCAGCTTAGCGGGAGGTCACACTGAAGCTTTCTTT.